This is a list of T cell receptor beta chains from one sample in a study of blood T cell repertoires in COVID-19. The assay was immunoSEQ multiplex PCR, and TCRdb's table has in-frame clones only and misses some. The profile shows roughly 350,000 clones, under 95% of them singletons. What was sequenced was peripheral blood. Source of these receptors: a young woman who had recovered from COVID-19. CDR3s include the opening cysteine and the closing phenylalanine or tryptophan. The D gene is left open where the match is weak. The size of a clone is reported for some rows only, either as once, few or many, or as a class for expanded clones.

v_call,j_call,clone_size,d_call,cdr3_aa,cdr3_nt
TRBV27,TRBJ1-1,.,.,CASSRQSWDTEAFF,TGTGCCAGCAGTCGACAGAGCTGGGACACTGAAGCTTTCTTT
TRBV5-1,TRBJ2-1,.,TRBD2,CASSSGLAHYNEQFF,TGCGCCAGCAGCTCGGGACTAGCACACTACAATGAGCAGTTCTTC
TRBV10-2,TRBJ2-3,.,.,CASSVQGWNTQYF,TGCGCCAGCAGTGTTCAGGGGTGGAATACGCAGTATTTT
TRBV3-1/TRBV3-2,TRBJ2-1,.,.,CASSQPREPRIWEQFF,TGTGCCAGCAGCCAACCCCGGGAGCCACGAATTTGGGAGCAGTTCTTC
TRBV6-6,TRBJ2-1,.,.,CASSRLFNEQFF,TGTGCCAGCAGCCGACTTTTCAATGAGCAGTTCTTC
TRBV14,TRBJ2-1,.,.,CASSPHRGGSTFF,TGTGCCAGCAGCCCCCATCGAGGAGGGAGCACGTTCTTC
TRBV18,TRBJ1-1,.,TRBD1,CASSPFTGDTEAFF,TGTGCCAGCTCACCTTTTACAGGGGACACTGAAGCTTTCTTT
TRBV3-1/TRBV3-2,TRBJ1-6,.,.,CASSQGYRQNSPLHF,TGTGCCAGCAGCCAAGGTTACAGACAAAATTCACCCCTCCACTTT
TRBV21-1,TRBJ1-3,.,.,CASSKGFGAGSDGNTIYF,.
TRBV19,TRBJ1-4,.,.,CASSTRTVVANEKLFF,TGTGCCAGTAGTACCCGGACTGTGGTGGCTAATGAAAAACTGTTTTTT
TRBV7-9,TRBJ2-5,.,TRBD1,CASSITGTGQETQYF,TGTGCCAGCAGCATAACCGGGACAGGGCAAGAGACCCAGTACTTC
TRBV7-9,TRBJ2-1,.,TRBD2,CASGYSGSRVEQFF,TGTGCCAGCGGATATAGCGGGAGTCGGGTTGAGCAGTTCTTC
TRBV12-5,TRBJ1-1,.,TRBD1,CASGRDRNTEAFF,TGTGCTAGTGGCAGGGACAGGAACACTGAAGCTTTCTTT
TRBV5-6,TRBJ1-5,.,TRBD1,CASSIRDRTNQPQHF,TGTGCCAGCAGTATCAGGGACAGGACAAATCAGCCCCAGCATTTT
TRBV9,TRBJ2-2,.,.,CASSVAQNTGELFF,TGTGCCAGCAGCGTAGCCCAAAACACCGGGGAGCTGTTTTTT
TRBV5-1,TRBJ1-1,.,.,CASSLTGLNTEAFF,TGCGCCAGCAGCTTGACGGGGTTGAACACTGAAGCTTTCTTT
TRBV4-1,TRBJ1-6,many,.,CASSQATPGNGNSPLHF,TGCGCCAGCAGCCAAGCAACTCCAGGGAATGGGAATTCACCCCTCCACTTT
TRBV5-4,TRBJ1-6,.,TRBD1,CASSLRTGGSYNSPLHF,TGTGCCAGCAGCCTGCGGACAGGGGGCTCCTATAATTCACCCCTCCACTTT
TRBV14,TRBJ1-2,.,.,CASSQVRLGGYTF,TGTGCCAGCAGCCAAGTCCGACTGGGTGGCTACACCTTC
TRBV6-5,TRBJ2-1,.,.,CASSSRDSSYNEQFF,TGTGCCAGCAGTTCCCGGGACTCCTCCTACAATGAGCAGTTCTTC
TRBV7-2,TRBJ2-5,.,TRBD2,CASSLASGRQETQYF,TGTGCCAGCAGCTTAGCTAGCGGGAGGCAAGAGACCCAGTACTTC
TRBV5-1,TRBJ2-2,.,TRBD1,CASSRSSTGGSTGELFF,TGCGCCAGCAGCCGCTCTAGCACAGGGGGCAGCACCGGGGAGCTGTTTTTT
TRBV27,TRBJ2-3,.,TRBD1,CASRQGVALGTDTQYF,TGTGCCAGCAGACAGGGGGTGGCTTTGGGCACAGATACGCAGTATTTT
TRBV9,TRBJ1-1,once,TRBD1,CASSVRPGTGEVNTEAFF,TGTGCCAGCAGCGTACGTCCCGGGACAGGTGAAGTGAACACTGAAGCTTTCTTT
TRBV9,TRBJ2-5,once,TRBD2,CASSGGTSGRETQYF,TGTGCCAGCAGCGGTGGGACTAGCGGGAGAGAGACCCAGTACTTC
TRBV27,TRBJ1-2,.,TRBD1,CASSLGQGKDYGYTF,TGTGCCAGCAGTCTCGGACAGGGTAAGGACTATGGCTACACCTTC
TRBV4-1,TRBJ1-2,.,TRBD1,CASSQGTGPISRGYTF,TGCGCCAGCAGCCAAGGGACAGGGCCCATCAGTAGGGGCTACACCTTC
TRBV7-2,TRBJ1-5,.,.,CASRREAQPQHF,TGTGCCAGCAGACGTGAGGCTCAGCCCCAGCATTTT
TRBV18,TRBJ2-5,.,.,CASSYEETQYF,TGTGCCAGCTCTTACGAGGAGACCCAGTACTTC
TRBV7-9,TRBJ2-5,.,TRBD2,CASSGYPGTGRGETQYF,TGTGCCAGCAGCGGATACCCCGGGACTGGGAGGGGAGAGACCCAGTACTTC
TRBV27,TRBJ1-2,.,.,CASSSSTAGYTF,TGTGCCAGCAGTTCGTCGACTGCCGGCTACACCTTC
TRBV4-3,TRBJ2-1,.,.,CASSHRKSSYNEQFF,TGCGCCAGCAGCCACCGCAAGAGCTCCTACAATGAGCAGTTCTTC
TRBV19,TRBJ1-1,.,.,CASSFREGEAFF,TGTGCCAGTAGTTTTCGGGAGGGTGAAGCTTTCTTT
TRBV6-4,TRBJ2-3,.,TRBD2,CASSRGGSTDTQYF,TGTGCCAGCAGTCGGGGCGGGAGTACTGATACGCAGTATTTT
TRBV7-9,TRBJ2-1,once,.,CASSSVYGNEQFF,TGTGCCAGCAGCTCCGTCTACGGCAATGAGCAGTTCTTC
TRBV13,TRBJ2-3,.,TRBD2,CASSHGTSGYTQYF,TGTGCCAGCAGCCACGGGACTAGCGGGTATACGCAGTATTTT
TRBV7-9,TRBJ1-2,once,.,CASSLVPRNYGYTF,TGTGCCAGCAGCTTAGTTCCGAGAAACTATGGCTACACCTTC
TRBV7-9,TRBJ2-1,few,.,CASSSASSYYNEQFF,TGTGCCAGCAGCTCAGCATCGTCCTACTACAATGAGCAGTTCTTC
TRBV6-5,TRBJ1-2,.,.,CASRNRVGGYGYTF,TGTGCCAGCAGAAACAGGGTTGGAGGCTATGGCTACACCTTC
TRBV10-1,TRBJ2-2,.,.,CASSASRDSGELFF,TGCGCCAGCAGTGCTTCTCGGGACTCCGGGGAGCTGTTTTTT
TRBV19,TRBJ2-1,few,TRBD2,CASSRGLAETDNEQFF,TGTGCCAGTAGTAGGGGACTAGCGGAGACGGACAATGAGCAGTTCTTC
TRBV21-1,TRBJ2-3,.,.,CASSKVQGAALSTDTQYF,TGTGCCAGCAGCAAAGTGCAGGGGGCGGCACTTAGCACAGATACGCAGTATTTT
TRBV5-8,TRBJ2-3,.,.,CASSRTRDTQYF,TGTGCCAGCAGCCGAACTAGGGATACGCAGTATTTT
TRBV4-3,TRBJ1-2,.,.,CASSQDIEYGYTF,TGCGCCAGCAGCCAAGATATAGAATATGGCTACACCTTC
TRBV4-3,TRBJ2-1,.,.,CASSSLTGGSYNEQFF,TGCGCCAGCAGCTCCCTGACAGGTGGCTCCTACAATGAGCAGTTCTTC
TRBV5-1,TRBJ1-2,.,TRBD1,CASSSAAGGRSYGYTF,TGCGCCAGCAGCTCGGCGGCAGGGGGCCGTAGCTATGGCTACACCTTC
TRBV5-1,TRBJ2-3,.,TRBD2,CASSPTSGGDTQYF,TGCGCCAGCAGTCCGACTAGCGGGGGAGATACGCAGTATTTT
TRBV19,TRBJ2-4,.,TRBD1,CASSTTGAVDIQYF,TGTGCCAGTAGTACGACAGGGGCGGTAGACATTCAGTACTTC
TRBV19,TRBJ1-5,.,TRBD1,CASSPPGGINQPQHF,TGTGCCAGTAGTCCACCAGGGGGAATTAATCAGCCCCAGCATTTT
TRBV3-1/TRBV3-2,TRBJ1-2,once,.,CASSQSDQETNGDYGYTF,TGTGCCAGCAGCCAATCGGATCAGGAAACGAATGGTGACTATGGCTACACCTTC
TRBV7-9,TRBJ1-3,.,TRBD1,CASSRDRASGNTIYF,TGTGCCAGCAGCCGGGACAGGGCCTCTGGAAACACCATATATTTT
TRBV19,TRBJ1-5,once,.,CASSPFPGTDFAASNQPQHF,TGTGCCAGTAGCCCCTTCCCGGGAACGGATTTTGCGGCAAGCAATCAGCCCCAGCATTTT
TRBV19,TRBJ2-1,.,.,CASSILARHNEQFF,TGTGCCAGTAGTATACTAGCACGCCACAATGAGCAGTTCTTC
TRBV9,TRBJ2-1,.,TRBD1,CASSPDRANEQFF,TGTGCCAGCAGCCCGGACAGGGCCAATGAGCAGTTCTTC
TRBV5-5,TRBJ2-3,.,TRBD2,CASTNLLPGLDADTQYF,TGTGCCAGCACCAATCTATTACCGGGACTAGACGCAGATACGCAGTATTTT
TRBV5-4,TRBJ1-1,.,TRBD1,CASSRRQGSGTEAFF,TGTGCCAGCAGCCGTCGACAGGGGAGCGGGACTGAAGCTTTCTTT
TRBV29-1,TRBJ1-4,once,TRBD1,CSVVTDRVNEKLFF,TGCAGCGTTGTCACGGACAGGGTAAATGAAAAACTGTTTTTT
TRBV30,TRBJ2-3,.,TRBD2,CAWSLTGGSTDTQYF,TGTGCCTGGTCCCTTACTGGCGGGAGTACAGATACGCAGTATTTT
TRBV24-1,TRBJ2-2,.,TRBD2,CGTSDWGLAGGPNTGELFF,TGTGGCACCAGTGATTGGGGACTAGCGGGAGGCCCGAACACCGGGGAGCTGTTTTTT
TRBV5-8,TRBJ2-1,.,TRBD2,CASSLRTRTGDYEQFF,TGTGCCAGCAGCTTGAGGACTAGAACGGGAGACTATGAGCAGTTCTTC